These T cell receptor beta chains were read from a single sample in a study of blood T cell repertoires in COVID-19. Sequencing used immunoSEQ multiplex PCR; TCRdb keeps in-frame clones, though not all of them. Among about 86,000 clones listed, over 80% were seen once. Sequenced: peripheral blood. These receptors all stem from a woman aged 80 or over with active or convalescent COVID-19. The CDR3 runs from the conserved cysteine through the conserved F or W. The order of the fields is J gene, clone size, D gene, V gene, CDR3 protein, CDR3 DNA. The D gene is left open where the match is weak. The size field is filled for only some rows; it gives once, few, many or a size class.

TRBJ2-1	-	TRBD2	TRBV5-1	CASSYTPGLAGGGQFF	TGCGCCAGCAGCTATACACCGGGACTAGCGGGAGGGGGGCAGTTCTTC
TRBJ1-2	-	-	TRBV5-1	CASNSPGNNYGYTF	TGCGCCAGCAATTCTCCCGGGAATAACTATGGCTACACCTTC
TRBJ2-3	-	TRBD1	TRBV9	CASSGGTGASDTQYF	TGTGCCAGCAGCGGAGGGACAGGGGCATCAGATACGCAGTATTTT
TRBJ2-1	-	TRBD1	TRBV5-1	CASSLGDSYNEQFF	TGCGCCAGCAGCTTGGGGGACAGTTACAATGAGCAGTTCTTC
TRBJ2-3	-	-	TRBV19	CASRQRGGNTDTQYF	TGTGCCAGTAGACAACGGGGAGGTAATACGGATACGCAGTATTTT
TRBJ2-3	-	-	TRBV5-1	CASSLAQGTDTQYF	TGCGCCAGCAGCTTAGCACAGGGAACAGATACGCAGTATTTT
TRBJ2-1	-	-	TRBV2	CASSDPTALEQFF	TGTGCCAGCAGTGACCCGACAGCACTGGAGCAGTTCTTC
TRBJ1-1	few	TRBD1	TRBV5-1	CASSPGTGGTEAFF	TGCGCCAGCAGCCCTGGGACAGGGGGGACTGAAGCTTTCTTT
TRBJ1-3	-	TRBD1	TRBV7-9	CASSPGQATGNTIYF	TGTGCCAGCAGCCCCGGACAGGCGACTGGAAACACCATATATTTT
TRBJ2-7	-	TRBD2	TRBV6-5	CASSLVAGTPGEQYF	TGTGCCAGCAGCCTGGTAGCGGGTACCCCTGGGGAGCAGTACTTC
TRBJ1-2	-	-	TRBV18	CASSPSGGSYGYTF	TGTGCCAGCTCACCATCGGGGGGCTCTTATGGCTACACCTTC
TRBJ1-3	once	TRBD1	TRBV10-3	CAISPGQGAGNTIYF	TGTGCCATCAGTCCGGGACAGGGGGCCGGAAACACCATATATTTT
TRBJ2-2	-	TRBD1	TRBV18	CASSSGTGATGELFF	TGTGCCAGCTCATCCGGGACAGGGGCCACCGGGGAGCTGTTTTTT
TRBJ2-7	-	-	TRBV2	CASSTGKDLTYEQYF	TGTGCCAGCAGTACGGGGAAGGACTTAACCTACGAGCAGTACTTC
TRBJ2-1	-	-	TRBV7-2	CASSLIFRDKDHNEQFF	TGTGCCAGCAGCTTAATCTTCCGGGACAAAGACCACAATGAGCAGTTCTTC
TRBJ2-4	-	-	TRBV7-9	CASSLINDIQYF	TGTGCCAGCAGCCTAATTAATGACATTCAGTACTTC
TRBJ1-1	-	TRBD1	TRBV24-1	CAAARTGNTEAFF	TGTGCCGCGGCCCGGACAGGGAACACTGAAGCTTTCTTT
TRBJ2-1	-	-	TRBV5-1	CASSLSGSYNEQFF	TGCGCCAGCAGCTTGTCGGGAAGCTACAATGAGCAGTTCTTC
TRBJ2-5	-	TRBD2	TRBV27	CASSFSQTSGEETQYF	TGTGCCAGCAGTTTCTCCCAGACTAGCGGGGAAGAGACCCAGTACTTC
TRBJ2-2	-	TRBD1	TRBV5-1	CASSPLQGANTGELFF	TGCGCCAGCAGCCCACTCCAGGGGGCGAACACCGGGGAGCTGTTTTTT
TRBJ1-2	-	-	TRBV5-5	CASSPGSGFSYGYTF	TGTGCCAGCAGCCCAGGTTCAGGATTCTCCTATGGCTACACCTTC
TRBJ1-2	once	-	TRBV2	CASPFDRLNYGYTF	TGTGCCAGTCCTTTCGACAGGCTAAACTATGGCTACACCTTC
TRBJ2-2	once	-	TRBV7-2	CASSLGHYTGELFF	TGTGCCAGCAGCCTGGGACATTACACCGGGGAGCTGTTTTTT
TRBJ2-3	-	-	TRBV9	CASSVGGLVDTQYF	TGTGCCAGCAGCGTAGGGGGACTGGTAGATACGCAGTATTTT
TRBJ1-2	-	-	TRBV30	CAWSVSLLASGYGYTF	TGTGCCTGGAGTGTCTCTCTTTTAGCATCGGGCTATGGCTACACCTTC
TRBJ2-2	-	TRBD1	TRBV28	CASSFGDREAGELFF	TGTGCCAGCAGTTTTGGGGACAGGGAGGCCGGGGAGCTGTTTTTT
TRBJ2-5	-	TRBD2	TRBV6-1	CASSEISGGQETQYF	TGTGCCAGCAGTGAAATCAGCGGGGGGCAAGAGACCCAGTACTTC